This passage covers 32 T cell receptor beta chains from one sample sequenced in a study of T-cell reconstitution after alpha-beta-depleted transplantation in children. For TCRbeta, the library was prepared with unique molecular identifiers. MiXCR was run by TCRdb on the PCR reads, yielding one entry per CDR3 protein. The sample lists 700,000 to 950,000 distinct CDR3 sequences; around 15% were seen once. The material was PBMCs, mostly from graft donor cells, obtained 360 days after TCRalphabeta/CD19-depleted stem cell transplant. The receptors here all came from a male patient between 5 and 17 years old who had a stem cell transplant for acute lymphoblastic leukemia, so the T cells may come from the graft donor.

Notes on this clonotype: One end of the junction does not line up with germline, which may come from a read error. The CDR3 bases are TGCAGCGTTGAAAGACAGGGGGTCGGCTACGTGCAGTACTTC. It codes for CSVERQGVGYVQYF. V and J are TRBV29-1 and TRBJ2-7, with 9 bases that match TRBD1. The CDR3 has 14 amino acids. Germline V gene sequence: CDR1 SQVTM, CDR2 ANQGSEA.

The chain uses TRBV7-2 and TRBJ2-1; 9 positions agree with TRBD2. The CDR3 sequence is 15 residues long. Germline V lookup: CDR1 SGHTA, CDR2 FQGNSA. Unmatched junction bases numbered 6, after V lost 1 base and J lost 8 bases. This chain's CDR3 is CASSLEAGGRDEQFF. The CDR3 DNA reads TGTGCCAGCAGCTTAGAAGCGGGAGGCCGCGATGAGCAGTTCTTC.

There are a few counts of this clonotype. The V call is TRBV7-3, the J call TRBJ1-5; D possibly corresponds to TRBD1 (6 bases). CDR3 length: 14 amino acids. Trimming took off 5 bases at V and 4 bases at J, with 12 bases between the two ends. Germline CDR1 SGHTA, CDR2 FQGTGA. CDR3: CASSAWTVNQPQHF. In DNA, the CDR3 is TGTGCCAGCAGCGCTTGGACAGTAAATCAGCCCCAGCATTTT.

The J gene is TRBJ2-1, the V gene TRBV3-1, with 8 bases that match TRBD2. Unmatched junction bases numbered 9, after V lost 2 bases and J lost 9 bases. The CDR3 length is 15 residues. From germline, CDR1 is LGHDT and CDR2 YNNKEL (reference sequence). The CDR3: CASSQISGSMGEQFF. The CDR3 nucleotides read TGTGCCAGCAGCCAAATAAGCGGGAGCATGGGTGAGCAGTTCTTC.

This chain links TRBV21-1 with TRBJ2-3; the D call of TRBD2 is as the table states it, not checked on the DNA. TRBV21-1 is described as a pseudogene. The CDR3 length is 16 residues. This CDR3 reads CASSNVVLAGPDTQYF. CDR3 in DNA: TGTGCCAGCAGCAATGTGGTACTAGCGGGTCCCGATACGCAGTATTTT.

This clonotype was observed at least ten times. The V gene is TRBV10-3, the J gene TRBJ2-5; D gene ambiguous. The ends were cut back, 8 bases at V and 1 base at J, with 14 bases in the middle. CDR3 length: 14 residues. Germline lookup yields CDR1 ENHRY and CDR2 SYGVKD. The CDR3 sequence is CAISTGGPQETQYF. For the CDR3, the DNA is TGTGCCATCTCCACCGGTGGCCCCCAAGAGACCCAGTACTTC.

The rearrangement links TRBV9 to TRBJ2-7, with D uncertain. Germline V gene sequence: CDR1 SGDLS, CDR2 YYNGEE. This CDR3 is 13 amino acids long. Trimming removed 4 bases from V and 2 bases from J, with 10 bases in between. CDR3 coding DNA: TGTGCCAGCAGCCCGCAGGCCACCTACGAGCAGTACTTC. Its protein is CASSPQATYEQYF.

This clonotype was observed a few times. This chain connects TRBV27 to TRBJ1-5; unclear D gene. The CDR3 extends over 14 amino acids. Trimming cost V 3 bases and J 0 bases, with 6 bases left between them. CDR1 MNHEY and CDR2 SMNVEV come from the germline V gene (reference sequence). The CDR3 protein is CASSLYDSNQPQHF. Written as DNA, the CDR3 is TGTGCCAGCAGTTTGTACGATAGCAATCAGCCCCAGCATTTT.

This clonotype came up a few times. V usage is TRBV24-1 and J usage is TRBJ2-1, with 12 bases matching TRBD2. The CDR3 extends over 17 amino acids. After removal of 3 bases from V and 2 bases from J, the junction contained 4 bases not matched to a gene. Germline CDR1 and CDR2: KGHDR and SFDVKD. As DNA, the CDR3 is TGTGCCACCAGTGATCAGACTAGCGGGAGTACCTACAATGAGCAGTTCTTC. Residues: CATSDQTSGSTYNEQFF.

The chain joins TRBV27 to TRBJ2-1; 9 bases agree with TRBD2. Unmatched junction bases numbered 10, after V lost 3 bases and J lost 4 bases. CDR1 MNHEY and CDR2 SMNVEV come from the germline V gene (reference sequence). The CDR3 length is 17 residues. CDR3 DNA: TGTGCCAGCAGTTTTATTAGCGGGAGAGCGGAATACAATGAGCAGTTCTTC. Translating it yields CASSFISGRAEYNEQFF.

This clonotype has a count of ten or more. This chain links TRBV20-1 with TRBJ2-1, with D possibly being TRBD1 or TRBD2 (6 bases each). This CDR3 has 16 amino acids. V lost 1 base and J 2 bases, leaving 15 bases between the germline ends. The germline CDR1 and CDR2 sequences are DFQATT and SNEGSKA (reference sequence). The CDR3 loop is CSARGGAGGPYNEQFF. CDR3 nucleotide sequence: TGCAGTGCTAGAGGGGGGGCAGGTGGTCCCTACAATGAGCAGTTCTTC.

This chain connects TRBV20-1 to TRBJ1-6; TRBD1 matches at 8 bases. Germline V gives CDR1 DFQATT, CDR2 SNEGSKA (reference sequence). The V gene end was trimmed by 6 bases and the J gene end by 4 bases; junction bases not matched to a gene: 14. The CDR3 is 17 residues long. CDR3 sequence reads: CSATGTGRFAYNSPLHF. DNA for the CDR3: TGCAGTGCAACCGGGACAGGTCGTTTCGCGTATAATTCACCCCTCCACTTT.

The V gene is TRBV5-4, the J gene TRBJ1-4, with TRBD1 identical over 7 bases. The trim removed 0 bases at V and 8 bases at J, leaving 1 base unmatched. The V gene's germline CDR1 is SGHNT and CDR2 YYREEE (reference sequence). The length of the CDR3 is 13 residues. CDR3 nucleotide sequence: TGTGCCAGCAGCTTGGGCAGGGGGGAAAAACTGTTTTTT. Its protein product is CASSLGRGEKLFF.

The chain combines TRBV5-6 with TRBJ2-7; D gene ambiguous. This CDR3 contains 13 residues. Germline V gives CDR1 SGHDT, CDR2 YYEEEE. The V gene lost 2 bases and the J gene lost 3 bases, with 9 bases spanning the gap. The CDR3 coding sequence is TGTGCCAGCAGCTTTACGGTCGTCTACGAGCAGTACTTC. Its protein is CASSFTVVYEQYF.

The chain employs TRBV13 and TRBJ2-5; D is perhaps TRBD2 (6 bases). This CDR3 contains 13 residues. Germline V CDR1 and CDR2: PRHDT, FYEKMQ (reference sequence). Trimming pared 5 bases from V and 5 bases from J, leaving 12 bases between. CDR3: CASSPTSWETQYF. CDR3 DNA sequence: TGTGCCAGCAGCCCCACTAGCTGGGAGACCCAGTACTTC.

This clonotype was seen only a few times. In DNA, the CDR3 is TGCAGTGCTAGAACCCAGGGGGCGCTGACCTACGAGCAGTACTTC. This codes for CSARTQGALTYEQYF. The V gene is TRBV20-1, the J gene TRBJ2-7, with 8 nucleotides matching TRBD1. The CDR3 covers 15 residues. Germline V gene lookup returns CDR1 DFQATT and CDR2 SNEGSKA (reference sequence). Trimming at V came to 2 bases and at J to 2 bases, leaving 8 bases not matched to a gene.

In its sample, this clonotype was seen a few times. This chain links TRBV10-3 with TRBJ1-2, with D perhaps matching TRBD1 (5 bases). The germline gives CDR1 ENHRY, CDR2 SYGVKD. This CDR3 spans 15 amino acids. V was clipped by 4 bases and J by 4 bases, with 16 bases between them. CDR3 DNA: TGTGCCATCAGTGCCTGGGGGGGGTTGAGCTATGGCTACACCTTC. Amino acids: CAISAWGGLSYGYTF.

This clonotype was counted only a few times. This chain links TRBV7-2 with TRBJ1-3; TRBD1 might be the D (5 bases). Germline loops: CDR1 SGHTA, CDR2 FQGNSA. This CDR3 comprises 13 residues. The V end lost 6 bases, the J end lost 3 bases, and 9 bases lay between the germline ends. The CDR3 sequence is CASRGPLGNTIYF. CDR3 coding DNA: TGTGCCAGCAGGGGACCTCTTGGAAACACCATATATTTT. Full variable domain (remainder filled in from reference TRBV7-2 and TRBJ1-3): GAGVSQSPSNKVTEKGKDVELRCDPISGHTALYWYRQSLGQGLEFLIYFQGNSAPDKSGLPSDRFSAERTGGSVSTLTIQRTQQEDSAVYLCASRGPLGNTIYFGEGSWLTVV.

The chain joins TRBV6-2 or TRBV6-3 to TRBJ2-1; 16 bases map to TRBD2. J gave up 4 bases and V 6 bases, and 12 bases lay outside the gene matches. The CDR3 has 19 amino acids. Looked up from germline, CDR1 is MNHEY and CDR2 is SVGEGT. The CDR3 loop is CASSPGLAGGPFTYNEQFF. CDR3 bases: TGTGCCAGCAGCCCGGGACTAGCGGGAGGGCCGTTTACATACAATGAGCAGTTCTTC.

This chain joins TRBV7-6 and TRBJ2-7, with D perhaps being TRBD1 or TRBD2 (7 bases each). Trimming removed 5 bases from V and 1 base from J, with 15 bases in between. Germline V gene sequence: CDR1 SGHVS, CDR2 FNYEAQ. This CDR3 spans 15 amino acids. The CDR3 protein is CASSQGGGVSYEQYF. The CDR3 DNA sequence: TGTGCCAGCAGCCAGGGGGGAGGGGTTTCCTACGAGCAGTACTTC.

The chain uses TRBV10-3 and TRBJ2-7; D gene uncertain. The ends were cut back, 2 bases at V and 5 bases at J, with 13 bases in the middle. This CDR3 has 14 amino acids. CDR1 ENHRY and CDR2 SYGVKD come from the germline V gene. The CDR3 is CAISETIQQNEQYF. CDR3 sequence (DNA): TGTGCCATCAGTGAGACCATTCAACAAAACGAGCAGTACTTC.

This clonotype was seen a handful of times. J is TRBJ1-1 and V is TRBV6-5, with a possible D match to TRBD1 (5 bases). The CDR3 runs to 14 residues. The V end was cut by 0 bases, the J end by 3 bases, with 8 bases between. Germline V gene sequence: CDR1 MNHEY, CDR2 SVGAGI. The CDR3, as DNA: TGTGCCAGCAGTTACTCGGGGGGTTACACTGAAGCTTTCTTT. It is translated as CASSYSGGYTEAFF.

In its sample, this clonotype was seen a few times. The V and J genes are TRBV7-3 and TRBJ2-3; 11 bases map to TRBD2. The junction had 8 bases not matched to a gene; V was cut back by 4 bases and J by 5 bases. Per the germline V gene, CDR1 is SGHTA and CDR2 is FQGTGA. CDR3 size: 16 residues. DNA for the CDR3: TGTGCCAGCAGCTCCCACTTACTAGCGGGAGAAGATACGCAGTATTTT. Protein product: CASSSHLLAGEDTQYF.

The chain couples TRBV4-1 to TRBJ2-3; 12 bases are a match to TRBD2. The trim removed 6 bases at V and 5 bases at J, leaving 9 bases unmatched. Germline V gives CDR1 MGHRA, CDR2 YSYEKL. The CDR3 extends over 16 amino acids. The CDR3 protein is CASRNPLAGGKDTQYF. CDR3 coding DNA: TGCGCCAGCAGAAACCCACTAGCGGGAGGAAAAGATACGCAGTATTTT.

The chain is built from TRBV2 and TRBJ2-1; D is perhaps TRBD1 (6 bases). This CDR3 spans 14 amino acids. The V gene's germline CDR1 is SNHLY and CDR2 FYNNEI. The ends were cut back, 11 bases at V and 6 bases at J, with 20 bases in the middle. CDR3 sequence (DNA): TGTGCCTGCACAGGGATTCCATGGGCCAATGAGCAGTTCTTC. It translates to CACTGIPWANEQFF.

The sample holds many counts of this clonotype. The CDR3 bases are TGTGCCAGCAGTTTGTATCCAGAGGATACGCAGTATTTT. Residues: CASSLYPEDTQYF. J is TRBJ2-3 and V is TRBV12-3 or TRBV12-4, with D unresolved. The CDR3 totals 13 residues. With 3 bases removed from V and 6 bases from J, the gap between germline ends came to 10 bases.

This clonotype appeared a single time. The J gene is TRBJ2-3, the V gene TRBV5-1; 8 bases match TRBD1. V was clipped by 0 bases and J by 4 bases; unmatched bases: 4. The CDR3 spans 15 residues. The germline gives CDR1 SGHRS, CDR2 YFSETQ. The CDR3 bases are TGCGCCAGCAGCTTGGACAGGGGGTCATCAGATACGCAGTATTTT. Its translation: CASSLDRGSSDTQYF. Using reference TRBV5-1 and TRBJ2-3 for the parts outside the CDR3, the full variable domain is KAGVTQTPRYLIKTRGQQVTLSCSPISGHRSVSWYQQTPGQGLQFLFEYFSETQRNKGNFPGRFSGRQFSNSRSEMNVSTLELGDSALYLCASSLDRGSSDTQYFGPGTRLTVL.

For the CDR3, the DNA is TGTGCCAGCAGTGAAATGACAGGGACCGAGCAGTACTTC. Its protein product is CASSEMTGTEQYF. The rearrangement uses TRBV27 and TRBJ2-7, with 7 nucleotides matching TRBD1. The length of the CDR3 is 13 residues. V lost 5 bases, J lost 6 bases, and 7 bases stayed unmatched. Germline V lookup: CDR1 MNHEY, CDR2 SMNVEV (reference sequence).

J is TRBJ2-1 and V is TRBV11-2; tentatively, D is TRBD1 (5 bases). Germline CDR1 is SGHAT and CDR2 is FQNNGV. The V end lost 1 base, the J end lost 5 bases, and 9 bases lay between the germline ends. This CDR3 has 14 residues. The CDR3 coding sequence is TGTGCCAGCAGCTTAGGACAGTGCGACAATGAGCAGTTCTTC. Translation gives CASSLGQCDNEQFF.

V gene TRBV20-1 combines with J gene TRBJ2-7, with D possibly TRBD2 on 6 matching bases. V lost 2 bases to trimming and J lost 6 bases, with 14 bases between them. The CDR3 is made up of 13 amino acids. The germline CDR1 and CDR2 sequences are DFQATT and SNEGSKA (reference sequence). The CDR3 reads CSARPIGGAEQYF. In DNA, the CDR3 is TGCAGTGCTAGACCCATCGGGGGAGCCGAGCAGTACTTC.

This clonotype has a handful of counts. The chain is built from TRBV6-5 and TRBJ1-3; D ambiguous. CDR1 and CDR2 from the germline V gene are MNHEY and SVGAGI. This CDR3 spans 13 amino acids. Trimming took off 8 bases at V and 7 bases at J, with 15 bases between the two ends. CDR3 residues: CASRPPSWNTIYF. In DNA, the CDR3 is TGTGCCAGCCGTCCCCCATCGTGGAACACCATATATTTT.

This clonotype was found many times. The chain has TRBV12-3 or TRBV12-4 and TRBJ2-7, with no clear D. Deletions cut 3 bases from V and 0 bases from J, with 9 bases between. The CDR3 has 14 amino acids. The CDR3 is CASSLAHGSYEQYF. The CDR3 DNA reads as TGTGCCAGCAGTTTGGCTCACGGCTCCTACGAGCAGTACTTC.